A single sample gave rise to the 9 T cell receptor beta chains below, sequenced in a study of blood T cell repertoires in COVID-19. The data were produced by immunoSEQ multiplex PCR, yet TCRdb's version contains in-frame clones alone and is incomplete. The repertoire includes some 390,000 clones, 87% of them detected once, and about 2.3% sits in the top ten. The sequencing input was peripheral blood. These receptors all come from a woman aged 60-75 years with COVID-19, enrolled during active disease.

This chain connects TRBV3-1 (or the pseudogene TRBV3-2) to TRBJ1-4; 7 bases agree with TRBD1. In germline, CDR1 is LGHDT, CDR2 YNNKEL (reference sequence). Trimming at V came to 5 bases and at J to 8 bases, leaving 5 bases not matched to a gene. The CDR3 spans 13 residues. CDR3 DNA sequence: TGTGCCAGCAGCACAGGGGTACGAGAAAAACTGTTTTTT. Residues: CASSTGVREKLFF.

This chain uses TRBV7-3 with TRBJ1-2; the D gene is possibly TRBD1 (6 bases). CDR3 size: 15 residues. The V and J ends lost 2 bases and 0 bases respectively, with 10 bases between them. Germline CDR1 SGHTA, CDR2 FQGTGA. The CDR3 region is CASSLLQGTNYGYTF. CDR3 in DNA: TGTGCCAGCAGCTTACTACAGGGAACTAACTATGGCTACACCTTC.

This sequence joins TRBV7-6 and TRBJ2-3; 9 bases agree with TRBD2. The V and J ends lost 1 base and 5 bases, in that order; junction bases with no gene match: 4. Germline V gene lookup returns CDR1 SGHVS and CDR2 FNYEAQ. The CDR3 extends over 15 amino acids. CDR3 DNA: TGTGCCAGCAGCTTAGTAGCGGGGGCCCGAGATACGCAGTATTTT. Its translation: CASSLVAGARDTQYF.

A single count supports this clone. This chain joins TRBV15 and TRBJ2-3, with 7 bases fitting TRBD2. The CDR3 is 14 residues long. V lost 0 bases, J lost 5 bases, and 2 bases stayed unmatched. The V gene's germline CDR1 is LNHNV and CDR2 YYDKDF (reference sequence). The chain's CDR3 is CATSRDLAEDTQYF. Here the CDR3 DNA reads TGTGCCACCAGCAGAGATCTAGCGGAAGATACGCAGTATTTT.

The CDR3 region is CASINLHGGRIAKNIQYF. CDR3 nucleotides: TGTGCCAGCATCAACCTCCATGGGGGGAGGATAGCCAAAAACATTCAGTACTTC. V usage is TRBV11-3 and J usage is TRBJ2-4; D might be TRBD2 (6 bases). CDR1 SGHNT and CDR2 YENEEA come from the germline V gene. There are 18 residues in the CDR3. The ends were cut back, 7 bases at V and 0 bases at J, with 22 bases in the middle.

This clone was observed a handful of times. V is TRBV5-6 and J is TRBJ1-6; D remains ambiguous. Germline V gene data show CDR1 as SGHDT and CDR2 as YYEEEE. V was trimmed by 1 base and J by 6 bases, leaving 2 bases between them. The CDR3 consists of 12 residues. Here the CDR3 DNA reads TGTGCCAGCAGCTTGCGTAATTCACCCCTCCACTTT. Its protein is CASSLRNSPLHF.

The rearrangement joins TRBV10-3 to TRBJ2-7; 7 nucleotides agree with TRBD1. With V trimmed by 5 bases and J by 1 base, 8 bases remained unmatched. The CDR3 runs to 15 residues. The germline V gene has CDR1 ENHRY and CDR2 SYGVKD. CDR3 sequence (DNA): TGTGCCATCAGTCCAAACGGACAGGTATCCTACGAGCAGTACTTC. It translates to CAISPNGQVSYEQYF.

As to this clone: Other DNA sequences within the sample encode an identical CDR3. The CDR3 loop reads CASSRGTAQETQYF. CDR3 DNA: TGCGCCAGCAGCAGAGGGACAGCACAAGAGACCCAGTACTTC. The J gene is TRBJ2-5, the V gene TRBV5-1; TRBD1 matches 7 bases. Looked up from germline, CDR1 is SGHRS and CDR2 is YFSETQ. With 4 bases clipped from V and 2 bases from J, the junction kept 5 bases outside the gene matches. The CDR3 is made up of 14 amino acids.

The CDR3 DNA reads TGTGCCAGCAGCTTCGACACTGAAGCTTTCTTT. As protein: CASSFDTEAFF. V is TRBV11-2 and J is TRBJ1-1; D unclear. CDR3 size: 11 residues. Germline-derived CDR1 and CDR2 are SGHAT and FQNNGV. Between the trimmed V and J ends, which lost 3 bases and 3 bases, there was a span of 2 bases.